A single sample gave rise to the 9 T cell receptor beta chains below, sequenced in a study of T cells in Graves' hyperthyroidism and ophthalmopathy. Template material for amplifying TCR beta CDR3 regions consisted of RNA transcripts. Researchers ran a first-round RT-PCR on the TCR CDR3 using the HTBI primer set. TCRdb re-called the multiplex PCR reads with MiXCR, one entry per CDR3 protein. This table holds more than 350,000 distinct CDR3 sequences, 13% to 15% found once. Sequencing was carried out using blood. The receptors stem from a woman in her sixties with Graves' ophthalmopathy.

This clonotype was seen repeatedly, ten times or more. The chain joins TRBV5-4 to TRBJ2-3; D may be TRBD2 (7 bases). This CDR3 spans 15 amino acids. Germline V lookup: CDR1 SGHNT, CDR2 YYREEE (reference sequence). V lost 4 bases and J 5 bases, leaving 17 bases between the germline ends. DNA for the CDR3: TGTGCCAGCAGCAAAGGGGGGGACTCACGAGATACGCAGTATTTT. The encoded protein is CASSKGGDSRDTQYF.

This clonotype was detected many times. This rearrangement joins TRBV3-1 to TRBJ2-5; TRBD2 aligns across 7 bases. The trim removed 3 bases at V and 5 bases at J, leaving 12 bases unmatched. The CDR3 is made up of 16 amino acids. Germline loops: CDR1 LGHDT, CDR2 YNNKEL (reference sequence). CDR3 protein: CASSHSLASSRETQYF. CDR3 nucleotides: TGTGCCAGCAGCCATTCACTAGCGAGCTCAAGGGAGACCCAGTACTTC.

This clonotype was counted at least ten times. The V gene is TRBV18, the J gene TRBJ2-1; D is undetermined. Germline V gene sequence: CDR1 KGHSH, CDR2 LQKENI. V dropped 4 bases and J dropped 6 bases, with 13 bases sitting between them. The CDR3 runs to 14 residues. The CDR3 sequence is CASSRRPGTNEQFF. CDR3 nucleotide sequence: TGTGCCAGCTCACGGCGGCCAGGCACCAATGAGCAGTTCTTC.

This clonotype was seen a few times. The chain combines TRBV20-1 with TRBJ2-1, with 13 nucleotides matching TRBD2. The trim removed 3 bases at V and 5 bases at J, leaving 10 bases unmatched. The CDR3 loop spans 17 amino acids. Germline values: CDR1 DFQATT, CDR2 SNEGSKA (reference sequence). CDR3 nucleotides: TGCAGTGCTAGGACTAGCGGGAGGTATCTTGGGGACAATGAGCAGTTCTTC. It encodes CSARTSGRYLGDNEQFF.

In this sample, this clonotype turned up a few times. V is TRBV27 and J is TRBJ2-7; D not resolved. Germline V gene sequence: CDR1 MNHEY, CDR2 SMNVEV (reference sequence). V was shortened by 3 bases and J by 3 bases, with 9 bases between the two germline ends. This CDR3 has 13 amino acids. DNA for the CDR3: TGTGCCAGCAGTTTTGGGGTAAACTACGAGCAGTACTTC. Its protein product is CASSFGVNYEQYF.

In its sample, this clonotype was seen once. The V and J genes are TRBV20-1 and TRBJ2-7; 8 positions match TRBD2. The CDR3 runs 16 residues. Trimming at V came to 0 bases and at J to 9 bases, leaving 16 bases not matched to a gene. The germline gives CDR1 DFQATT, CDR2 SNEGSKA (reference sequence). In DNA, the CDR3 is TGCAGTGCTAGAGATCGGGCTAGCGGGCGATTGCGGGGGCAGTACTTC. As protein: CSARDRASGRLRGQYF.

The table lists this clonotype with a few counts. The gene calls are TRBV6-2 or TRBV6-3 and TRBJ2-4, with D possibly TRBD1 on 6 matching bases. Per the germline V gene, CDR1 is MNHEY and CDR2 is SVGEGT. The CDR3 totals 14 residues. V was clipped by 6 bases and J by 3 bases, with 12 bases between them. As DNA, the CDR3 is TGTGCCAGCAGGTGGAGACAGGACAAAAACATTCAGTACTTC. Protein product: CASRWRQDKNIQYF.

The V call is TRBV4-1, the J call TRBJ2-3; 10 bases align to TRBD1. The CDR3 has 16 amino acids. V was clipped by 4 bases and J by 3 bases; unmatched bases: 7. Looked up from germline, CDR1 is MGHRA and CDR2 is YSYEKL. CDR3 in amino acids: CASSLRTGGVTDTQYF. The CDR3 nucleotides are TGCGCCAGCAGCCTCCGGACAGGGGGAGTAACAGATACGCAGTATTTT.

The table lists this clonotype with many counts. This rearrangement joins TRBV5-1 to TRBJ2-7; 11 nucleotides match TRBD2. Per the germline V gene, CDR1 is SGHRS and CDR2 is YFSETQ. After removal of 0 bases from V and 4 bases from J, the junction contained 6 bases not matched to a gene. The CDR3 is 16 residues long. The CDR3 region is CASSLDGTSGGYEQYF. The CDR3 coding sequence is TGCGCCAGCAGCTTGGATGGGACTAGCGGAGGATACGAGCAGTACTTC.